This is a list of T cell receptor beta chains from one sample in a study of blood T cells in healthy people across ages. TCRdb analysed the 5' RACE reads with MiXCR anew, one entry per CDR3 protein. The sample holds about a million distinct CDR3 sequences, around 54% seen once. The source material was blood. These receptors all come from a woman aged 55-69 years in good health. Each CDR3 is given with its conserved first and last residue. Fields, in order: J gene, clone size, V gene, D gene, CDR3 DNA, CDR3 protein. D genes are given only for firm matches. Clone size is stated in some rows and not others, as once, few, many or a class when expanded.

J gene: TRBJ1-5; clone size: -; V gene: TRBV28; D gene: TRBD1; CDR3 DNA: TGTGCCAGCAGTAGGGACCGACAGGGCCAGCCCCAGCATTTT; CDR3 protein: CASSRDRQGQPQHF
J gene: TRBJ2-1; clone size: -; V gene: TRBV6-6; D gene: -; CDR3 DNA: TGTGCCAGCAGTGACGTCGCTAGAAGGGAGCAGTTCTTC; CDR3 protein: CASSDVARREQFF
J gene: TRBJ1-2; clone size: -; V gene: TRBV7-2; D gene: -; CDR3 DNA: TGTGCCAGCAGCTTAGCCCGGCCAGATAATGGCTACACCTTC; CDR3 protein: CASSLARPDNGYTF
J gene: TRBJ2-1; clone size: -; V gene: TRBV15; D gene: -; CDR3 DNA: TGTGCCACCAGCAGAGATCGGCTACTTTACAATGAGCAGTTCTTC; CDR3 protein: CATSRDRLLYNEQFF
J gene: TRBJ2-1; clone size: -; V gene: TRBV30; D gene: -; CDR3 DNA: TGTGCCTGGACCCCCGGGGGCGTGGGGGACAATGAGCAGTTCTTC; CDR3 protein: CAWTPGGVGDNEQFF
J gene: TRBJ2-4; clone size: -; V gene: TRBV6-1; D gene: TRBD1; CDR3 DNA: TGTGCCAGCAGGGCCCTTGGGACAGAAAACATTCAGTACTTC; CDR3 protein: CASRALGTENIQYF
J gene: TRBJ1-2; clone size: -; V gene: TRBV12-3/TRBV12-4; D gene: -; CDR3 DNA: TGTGCCAGCAGCCTTTTGGGGCGCGATGGCTACACCTTC; CDR3 protein: CASSLLGRDGYTF
J gene: TRBJ2-7; clone size: -; V gene: TRBV29-1; D gene: -; CDR3 DNA: TGCAGCGTTGAAATAGGATATGGGCAAACCCACGAGCAGTACTTC; CDR3 protein: CSVEIGYGQTHEQYF
J gene: TRBJ1-1; clone size: -; V gene: TRBV20-1; D gene: -; CDR3 DNA: TGCAGTGCTAGCAGGGACCACACTGAAGCTTTCTTT; CDR3 protein: CSASRDHTEAFF
J gene: TRBJ2-7; clone size: -; V gene: TRBV6-5; D gene: -; CDR3 DNA: TGTGCCAGCAGACCCGACTCCACGGCGTACGAGCAGTACTTC; CDR3 protein: CASRPDSTAYEQYF
J gene: TRBJ2-7; clone size: -; V gene: TRBV6-2/TRBV6-3; D gene: -; CDR3 DNA: TGTGCCAGCAGTCATCTAGCTACTTATGGCGAGCAGTACTTC; CDR3 protein: CASSHLATYGEQYF
J gene: TRBJ2-3; clone size: -; V gene: TRBV7-9; D gene: -; CDR3 DNA: TGTGCCAGCAGCTGGGGGGACGCCACAGATACGCAGTATTTT; CDR3 protein: CASSWGDATDTQYF
J gene: TRBJ1-6; clone size: -; V gene: TRBV27; D gene: -; CDR3 DNA: TGTGCCAGCACGCGGGGGCCGAATTCACCCCTCCACTTT; CDR3 protein: CASTRGPNSPLHF
J gene: TRBJ2-5; clone size: -; V gene: TRBV5-1; D gene: -; CDR3 DNA: TGCGCCAGCAACTTCGCCCGGGGAGGTCTCGAGACCCAGTACTTC; CDR3 protein: CASNFARGGLETQYF
J gene: TRBJ1-5; clone size: -; V gene: TRBV28; D gene: -; CDR3 DNA: TGTGCCAGCAGTGAGGCAAGCGGAGGCAATCAGCCCCAGCATTTT; CDR3 protein: CASSEASGGNQPQHF
J gene: TRBJ2-5; clone size: -; V gene: TRBV6-1; D gene: -; CDR3 DNA: TGTGCCAGCAGTGAAGCGCTTGGGCGGCAAGAGACCCAGTACTTC; CDR3 protein: CASSEALGRQETQYF
J gene: TRBJ2-1; clone size: few; V gene: TRBV15; D gene: TRBD2; CDR3 DNA: TGTGCCACCCTCCATCGGGTAGCGGGAGTCGGAGGGGGGGATGAGCAGTTCTTC; CDR3 protein: CATLHRVAGVGGGDEQFF
J gene: TRBJ2-1; clone size: few; V gene: TRBV29-1; D gene: -; CDR3 DNA: TGCAGCGTTGTGACAATCGAAGAGCAGTTCTTC; CDR3 protein: CSVVTIEEQFF
J gene: TRBJ2-7; clone size: many; V gene: TRBV5-1; D gene: -; CDR3 DNA: TGCGCCAGCAGCTTGGGGCAATACGAGCAGTACTTC; CDR3 protein: CASSLGQYEQYF
J gene: TRBJ2-1; clone size: -; V gene: TRBV10-2; D gene: -; CDR3 DNA: TGCGCCAGCAGAGGGACTCCATCGGTGGAGCAGTTCTTC; CDR3 protein: CASRGTPSVEQFF
J gene: TRBJ2-5; clone size: few; V gene: TRBV3-1; D gene: -; CDR3 DNA: TGTGCTGCATCGCAAGCCGGAGAGACCCAGTACTTC; CDR3 protein: CAASQAGETQYF
J gene: TRBJ2-2; clone size: few; V gene: TRBV20-1; D gene: -; CDR3 DNA: TGCAGTGCTAGACAGGGGAACACCGGGGAGCTGTTTTTT; CDR3 protein: CSARQGNTGELFF
J gene: TRBJ2-5; clone size: few; V gene: TRBV28; D gene: TRBD2; CDR3 DNA: TGTGCCAGCAGCAACGGACTAGCCGTAGAAGAGACCCAGTACTTC; CDR3 protein: CASSNGLAVEETQYF
J gene: TRBJ2-1; clone size: -; V gene: TRBV20-1; D gene: TRBD2; CDR3 DNA: TGCAGCCCCGGGACTAGCGGGACCCATGAGCAGTTCTTC; CDR3 protein: CSPGTSGTHEQFF
J gene: TRBJ2-2; clone size: -; V gene: TRBV15; D gene: -; CDR3 DNA: TGTGCCACCAGCAGAGTATCCGGGGAGCTGTTTTTT; CDR3 protein: CATSRVSGELFF
J gene: TRBJ1-2; clone size: -; V gene: TRBV25-1; D gene: -; CDR3 DNA: TGTGCCAGCAGTGAATATGACGGGGTGCACTATGGCTACACCTTC; CDR3 protein: CASSEYDGVHYGYTF
J gene: TRBJ2-7; clone size: -; V gene: TRBV7-9; D gene: TRBD2; CDR3 DNA: TGTGCCAGCAGCTTAAGAGGCGGGAGCGCCTACGAGCAGTACTTC; CDR3 protein: CASSLRGGSAYEQYF
J gene: TRBJ1-2; clone size: -; V gene: TRBV9; D gene: -; CDR3 DNA: TGTGCCAGCAGCGTAGTAGGTTCTGGCTACACCTTC; CDR3 protein: CASSVVGSGYTF
J gene: TRBJ2-7; clone size: few; V gene: TRBV27; D gene: -; CDR3 DNA: TGTGCCGGGCTCGGCCCTTCCTACGAGCAGTACTTC; CDR3 protein: CAGLGPSYEQYF
J gene: TRBJ2-7; clone size: -; V gene: TRBV10-3; D gene: TRBD1; CDR3 DNA: TGTGCCATCACCTTAGGACAGGGCCCCTACGAGCAGTACTTC; CDR3 protein: CAITLGQGPYEQYF
J gene: TRBJ1-2; clone size: -; V gene: TRBV20-1; D gene: -; CDR3 DNA: TGCAGTGCTAGAGCCCGGACGTCCAACTATGGCTACACCTTC; CDR3 protein: CSARARTSNYGYTF
J gene: TRBJ2-3; clone size: few; V gene: TRBV20-1; D gene: TRBD2; CDR3 DNA: TGCAGTGCCCCGACTAGCGATGGCACAGATACGCAGTATTTT; CDR3 protein: CSAPTSDGTDTQYF
J gene: TRBJ2-3; clone size: few; V gene: TRBV5-5; D gene: TRBD2; CDR3 DNA: TGTGCCAGCAGCGTCACTAGCGGGACCGGGGATACGCAGTATTTT; CDR3 protein: CASSVTSGTGDTQYF
J gene: TRBJ1-1; clone size: -; V gene: TRBV29-1; D gene: -; CDR3 DNA: TGCAGCGTTGTTTTTTCATATGAAGCTTTCTTT; CDR3 protein: CSVVFSYEAFF
J gene: TRBJ2-7; clone size: -; V gene: TRBV7-2; D gene: -; CDR3 DNA: TGTGCCAGCAACTACAGGGAAAGCTCCTACGAGCAGTACTTC; CDR3 protein: CASNYRESSYEQYF
J gene: TRBJ2-4; clone size: -; V gene: TRBV7-6; D gene: -; CDR3 DNA: TGTGCCAGCAGCCCCCAGTACTTC; CDR3 protein: CASSPQYF
J gene: TRBJ2-7; clone size: few; V gene: TRBV5-1; D gene: -; CDR3 DNA: TGCGCCAGCAGCCAGGACGAGTCCAGGGTGTCCTACTACGAGCAGTACTTC; CDR3 protein: CASSQDESRVSYYEQYF
J gene: TRBJ2-1; clone size: -; V gene: TRBV6-2/TRBV6-3; D gene: TRBD2; CDR3 DNA: TGTGCCAGCAGTTCCCTAGCGGGAGCGATCTATGAGCAGTTCTTC; CDR3 protein: CASSSLAGAIYEQFF
J gene: TRBJ1-2; clone size: -; V gene: TRBV3-1; D gene: -; CDR3 DNA: TGTGCCAGCAGCATTCGGAACCGGGACGTTGGAGGCTACACCTTC; CDR3 protein: CASSIRNRDVGGYTF
J gene: TRBJ2-7; clone size: -; V gene: TRBV4-2; D gene: -; CDR3 DNA: TGTGCCAGCAGCCACGTGGAGGCGGGACCCTACGAGCAGTACTTC; CDR3 protein: CASSHVEAGPYEQYF
J gene: TRBJ1-5; clone size: few; V gene: TRBV27; D gene: -; CDR3 DNA: TGTGCCAGCAGTTTGGGGTTCGGGGATCAGCCCCAGCATTTT; CDR3 protein: CASSLGFGDQPQHF
J gene: TRBJ2-7; clone size: -; V gene: TRBV20-1; D gene: TRBD2; CDR3 DNA: TGCAGTGCTGAAGGGGCGGGAGGCTACAATGAGCAGTACTTC; CDR3 protein: CSAEGAGGYNEQYF
J gene: TRBJ2-7; clone size: few; V gene: TRBV7-2; D gene: TRBD2; CDR3 DNA: TGTGCCAGCAGCTTAATGGCGGGAGATATCGGCGAGCAGTACTTC; CDR3 protein: CASSLMAGDIGEQYF